Sequencing of this TCR beta chain was carried out in a study of blood T cells in healthy people across ages. General observations from the study: The authors considered diversity estimates from one million T cells to be underestimates. Strongly correlated with naive T cell percentage was TCR beta diversity.

Worth noting for this clonotype: No antigen is known for it.

This CDR3 has 12 residues. V dropped 2 bases and J dropped 10; count of bases not matched to a gene: 2. Germline CDR1 DFQATT, CDR2 SNEGSKA (reference sequence). Through a sample-barcoded 5' primer and a J-beta primer mix, a second PCR was run for about 6 to 11 cycles. TCRdb used MiXCR to reprocess the 5' RACE reads, holding one entry per CDR3 protein. The table shows about 970,000 distinct CDR3 sequences, with just over 50% occurring only once. All donors came from Russia, were Caucasian and healthy, and spanned ages roughly 6 to 95. Each sample used at least 6.5 million PBMCs. This clonotype was sampled from a woman in her sixties or seventies in good health. This sequence joins TRBV20-1 and TRBJ1-6, with TRBD1 identical over 7 bases. The sample consisted of blood. The CDR3 is CSARSGGSPLHF. The CDR3 DNA follows: TGCAGTGCTAGATCAGGGGGGTCACCCCTCCACTTT.